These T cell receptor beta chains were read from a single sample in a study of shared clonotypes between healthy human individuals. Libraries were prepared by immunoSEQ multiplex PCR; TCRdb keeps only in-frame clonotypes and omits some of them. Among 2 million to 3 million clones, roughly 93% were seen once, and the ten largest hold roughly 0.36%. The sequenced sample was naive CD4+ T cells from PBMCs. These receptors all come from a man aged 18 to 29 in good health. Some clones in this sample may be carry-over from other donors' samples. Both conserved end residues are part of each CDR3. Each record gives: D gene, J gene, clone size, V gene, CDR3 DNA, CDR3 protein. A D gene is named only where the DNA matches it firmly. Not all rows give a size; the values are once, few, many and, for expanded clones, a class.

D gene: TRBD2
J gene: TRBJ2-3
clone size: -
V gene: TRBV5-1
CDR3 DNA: TGCGCCAGTACCGGGACTAGGACGGATACGCAGTATTTT
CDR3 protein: CASTGTRTDTQYF

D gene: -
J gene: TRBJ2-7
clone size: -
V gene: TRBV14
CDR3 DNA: TGTGCCAGCAGCCAAGATTGGCAGACAGACTACGAGCAGTACTTC
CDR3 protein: CASSQDWQTDYEQYF

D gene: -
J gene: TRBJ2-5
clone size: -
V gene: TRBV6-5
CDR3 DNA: TGTGCCAGCAGTTACTCGTCTAGCGCGGAGACCCAGTACTTC
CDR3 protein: CASSYSSSAETQYF

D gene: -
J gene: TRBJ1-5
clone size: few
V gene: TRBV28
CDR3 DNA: TGTGCCAGCACGGAGAATCAGCCCCAGCATTTT
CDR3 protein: CASTENQPQHF

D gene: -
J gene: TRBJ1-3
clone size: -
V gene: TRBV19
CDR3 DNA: TGTGCCAGCCGTCAAAGGGTCGGAGGAAACACCATATATTTT
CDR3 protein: CASRQRVGGNTIYF

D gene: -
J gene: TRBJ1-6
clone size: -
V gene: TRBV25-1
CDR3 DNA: TGTGCCAGCACAGGGACGGACTATTCACCCCTCCACTTT
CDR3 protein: CASTGTDYSPLHF

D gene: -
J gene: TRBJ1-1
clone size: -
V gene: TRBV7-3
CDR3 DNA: TGTGCCAGCAGCAAGACAGGTGGGAACACTGAAGCTTTCTTT
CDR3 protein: CASSKTGGNTEAFF

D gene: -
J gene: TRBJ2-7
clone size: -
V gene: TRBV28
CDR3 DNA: TGTGCCAGCGCAAGAACCGGGACTGTCGGCTACGAGCAGTACTTC
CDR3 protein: CASARTGTVGYEQYF

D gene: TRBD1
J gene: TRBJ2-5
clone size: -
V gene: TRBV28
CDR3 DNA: TGTGCCAGCAGCCACCGGGACAGGGAGTACTTC
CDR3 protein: CASSHRDREYF

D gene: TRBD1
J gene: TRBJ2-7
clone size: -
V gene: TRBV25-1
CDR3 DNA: TGTGCCAGCAGCAGGACAGGGGGTTTCTACGAGCAGTACTTC
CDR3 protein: CASSRTGGFYEQYF

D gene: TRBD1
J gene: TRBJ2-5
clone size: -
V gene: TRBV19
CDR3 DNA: TGTGCCAGTAGTATTGGACGGGACAGGGAGTACTCGGAGACCCAGTACTTC
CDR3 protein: CASSIGRDREYSETQYF

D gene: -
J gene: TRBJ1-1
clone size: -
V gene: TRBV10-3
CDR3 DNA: TGTGCCATCAGTGAGTCGACATTTCAAGCTTTCTTT
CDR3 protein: CAISESTFQAFF

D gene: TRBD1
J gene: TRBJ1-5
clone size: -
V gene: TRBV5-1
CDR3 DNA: TGCGCCAGCAGCTTCTCAGGGGGGGGCAATCAGCCCCAGCATTTT
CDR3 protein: CASSFSGGGNQPQHF

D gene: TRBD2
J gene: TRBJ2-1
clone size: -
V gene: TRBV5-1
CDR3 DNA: TGCGCCAGCAGCTTGGGCCTAGCGGCGAATAATGAGCAGTTCTTC
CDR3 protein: CASSLGLAANNEQFF

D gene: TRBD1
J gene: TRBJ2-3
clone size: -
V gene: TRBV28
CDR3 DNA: TGTGCCAGCAGTTACACAGGGGAAGATACGCAGTATTTT
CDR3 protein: CASSYTGEDTQYF

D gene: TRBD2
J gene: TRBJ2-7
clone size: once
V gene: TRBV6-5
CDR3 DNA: TGTGCCAGCGCCGGGGGGACCTCCTACGAGCAGTACTTC
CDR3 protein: CASAGGTSYEQYF

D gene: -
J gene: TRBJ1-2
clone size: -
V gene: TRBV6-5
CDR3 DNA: TGTGCCAGTAACGCGGGGCGCTATAATGGCTACACCTTC
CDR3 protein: CASNAGRYNGYTF

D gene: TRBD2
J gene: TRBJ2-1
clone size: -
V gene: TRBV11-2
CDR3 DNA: TGTGCCAGCAGCCCTCTACGAGCGGGACTAGCCTCCTACAATGAGCAGTTCTTC
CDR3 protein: CASSPLRAGLASYNEQFF